A single sample gave rise to the 12 T cell receptor beta chains below, sequenced in a study of immune heterogeneity within non-small cell lung tumors. It was with 32 V and 13 J primers that multiplex PCR amplified TCR beta CDR3. TCRdb analysed the multiplex PCR reads with MiXCR anew, one entry per CDR3 protein. The sample has just over 15,000 distinct CDR3 sequences, about 30% seen once. Genomic DNA from bulk tumor acted as the template, and 600 ng was loaded per sample. Surgery yielded several widely spaced biopsies per primary tumor. The patients were newly diagnosed with non-small cell lung cancer, had not been treated, and had curative surgery. Material for sequencing was lung tumor tissue. The receptors originated from a middle-aged man with non-small cell lung cancer.

In this sample, this clonotype turned up once. The chain couples TRBV19 to TRBJ1-2, with 8 bases fitting TRBD1. The CDR3 has 15 amino acids. V lost 6 bases, J lost 1 base, and 7 bases stayed unmatched. From germline, CDR1 is LNHDA and CDR2 SQIVND (reference sequence). The CDR3 protein is CASRTGVWGNYGYTF. CDR3 bases: TGTGCCAGTAGGACAGGGGTGTGGGGTAACTATGGCTACACCTTC.

The chain uses TRBV19 and TRBJ1-1, with D uncertain. This CDR3 is built from 14 residues. From germline, CDR1 is LNHDA and CDR2 SQIVND (reference sequence). Trimming cost V 6 bases and J 3 bases, with 14 bases left between them. The CDR3 sequence is CASSDPPGDTEAFF. Written as DNA, the CDR3 is TGTGCCAGTAGCGACCCTCCTGGGGACACTGAAGCTTTCTTT. Full variable domain (outside the CDR3, taken from reference TRBV19 and TRBJ1-1): DGGITQSPKYLFRKEGQNVTLSCEQNLNHDAMYWYRQDPGQGLRLIYYSQIVNDFQKGDIAEGYSVSREKKESFPLTVTSAQKNPTAFYLCASSDPPGDTEAFFGQGTRLTVV.

This clonotype was found a few times. The V gene is TRBV19, the J gene TRBJ2-3; TRBD2 agrees at 11 bases. There are 16 residues in the CDR3. Germline CDR1 and CDR2: LNHDA and SQIVND (reference sequence). Losses at the gene ends were 3 bases for V and 3 bases for J; bases not matched to a gene: 5. For the CDR3, the DNA is TGTGCCAGTAGTATTATAGCGGGAGGGCTTACAGATACGCAGTATTTT. Its protein is CASSIIAGGLTDTQYF.

This clonotype was found a few times. The V gene is TRBV4-2, the J gene TRBJ1-5; tentatively, D is TRBD1 (5 bases). From germline, CDR1 is LGHNA and CDR2 YNFKEQ. There are 15 residues in the CDR3. Trimming left V 6 bases short and J 2 bases short, with 14 bases between. CDR3 region: CASSLQGYGNQPQHF. The CDR3 DNA sequence: TGTGCCAGCAGTCTTCAGGGTTACGGCAATCAGCCCCAGCATTTT.

On this clonotype: This sequence may be a read error, since a much larger clone differs from it by one base. The rearrangement uses TRBV5-6 and TRBJ1-2; tentative D call: TRBD1 (5 bases). The germline V gene encodes CDR1 SGHDT and CDR2 YYEEEE. The CDR3 loop spans 12 amino acids. The CDR3 protein is CASSPRTYDYTF. The DNA of the CDR3 is TGTGCCAGCAGCCCTAGGACATATGACTACACCTTC. Full variable domain (missing parts from reference TRBV5-6 and TRBJ1-2): DAGVTQSPTHLIKTRGQQVTLRCSPKSGHDTVSWYQQALGQGPQFIFQYYEEEERQRGNFPDRFSGHQFPNYSSELNVNALLLGDSALYLCASSPRTYDYTFGSGTRLTVV.

Only a few counts were recorded for this clonotype. V usage is TRBV12-3 or TRBV12-4 and J usage is TRBJ2-3; 8 positions agree with TRBD2. The CDR3 runs 14 residues. V gave up 5 bases and J gave up 6 bases; unmatched junction bases: 7. The CDR3 nucleotides read TGTGCCAGCAGTAACTTAGCGGGAACCGATACGCAGTATTTT. Translated: CASSNLAGTDTQYF.

Note on this clonotype: This may come from a read error, since a much larger clone is one base off. The chain uses TRBV7-8 and TRBJ2-2; tentatively, D is TRBD1 (5 bases). V lost 4 bases and J 4 bases, leaving 7 bases between the germline ends. The CDR3 loop spans 13 amino acids. Germline V CDR1 and CDR2: SGHVS, FQNEAQ. This chain's CDR3 is CASSWGFTGELFF. The CDR3 region has the DNA TGTGCCAGCAGCTGGGGCTTCACCGGGGAGCTGTTTTTT.

This clonotype occurred a few times. Germline is not matched at one junction end, which may reflect a read error. The chain employs TRBV11-3 and TRBJ2-3, with 9 bases identical to TRBD1. From germline, CDR1 is SGHNT and CDR2 YENEEA. The CDR3 spans 12 residues. The CDR3 nucleotides read TGTGCCAGCAGCAGTGGGACAGGGCATCACAGATTT. Translation: CASSSGTGHHRF.

Regarding this clonotype: Just one base apart from a much larger clone, this may be a read error. The chain uses TRBV6-1 and TRBJ1-4; the D gene is possibly TRBD1 (6 bases). V gave up 2 bases and J gave up 7 bases, with 17 bases separating them. CDR3 length equals 16 residues. CDR1 is MNHNS, CDR2 SASEGT, per germline. The CDR3 DNA reads TGTGCCAGCAGTGAATTTGGACAGCGTCGAATTGAAAAACTGTTTTTT. This codes for CASSEFGQRRIEKLFF.

This chain connects TRBV5-4 to TRBJ2-2; D not resolved. The CDR3 totals 14 residues. The V gene's germline CDR1 is SGHNT and CDR2 YYREEE (reference sequence). Trimming left V 0 bases short and J 6 bases short, with 9 bases between. This CDR3 reads CASSLEARAGELFF. The CDR3 region has the DNA TGTGCCAGCAGCTTGGAGGCTAGAGCCGGGGAGCTGTTTTTT.

This clonotype is medium-sized within its sample. The gene calls are TRBV27 and TRBJ1-4; no reliable D call. V shed 5 bases and J shed 8 bases, with 12 bases lying between them. There are 13 residues in the CDR3. Germline values: CDR1 MNHEY, CDR2 SMNVEV (reference sequence). CDR3 bases: TGTGCCAGCAGTCTCCCCGGAAGGGAAAAACTGTTTTTT. It translates to CASSLPGREKLFF.

This clonotype counts as medium-sized (0.01 to 0.1%). The genes are TRBV20-1 and TRBJ2-7, with 9 nucleotides matching TRBD2. This CDR3 region has 15 residues. Germline V gene lookup returns CDR1 DFQATT and CDR2 SNEGSKA (reference sequence). Trimming cost V 1 base and J 6 bases; bases outside gene matches: 10. The CDR3 reads CSARVRLAGSSEQYF. The CDR3 DNA is TGCAGTGCTAGAGTGCGCCTAGCGGGAAGTAGCGAGCAGTACTTC.